The 15 T cell receptor beta chains presented below share a single source sample, sequenced in a study of T cells of healthy individuals (dated by TCRdb to between 2017 and 2018). Preparation of the library involved 5' RACE. Sequencing instrument: Illumina MiSeq. Using fastp at Q25 and MiXCR, TCRdb reprocessed the public reads and kept productive beta chains. When rows share a CDR3 protein, they turn into one entry using the most common DNA and genes. A total of 85,000 to 100,000 distinct CDR3 sequences appear in this sample, about 16% of them only once. 6.2% of the sample comes from the top ten. These receptors all come from a human donor in good health.

This clonotype was counted only a few times. The CDR3 spells CASTPGWVRNYGYTF. CDR3 sequence (DNA): TGTGCCAGCACTCCGGGATGGGTTCGAAACTATGGCTACACCTTC. V usage is TRBV6-5 and J usage is TRBJ1-2; D ambiguous. This CDR3 spans 15 amino acids. Deletions cut 7 bases from V and 2 bases from J, with 17 bases between. CDR1 and CDR2 from the germline V gene are MNHEY and SVGAGI.

This clonotype was detected only a few times. This sequence joins TRBV10-3 and TRBJ2-4; D perhaps matches TRBD1 (6 bases). CDR3 length: 15 amino acids. V lost 3 bases to trimming and J lost 1 base, with 10 bases between them. In germline, CDR1 is ENHRY, CDR2 SYGVKD. CDR3 in amino acids: CAISDDRTAKNIQYF. DNA for the CDR3: TGTGCCATCAGTGACGACAGGACGGCCAAAAACATTCAGTACTTC.

This chain joins TRBV6-2 or TRBV6-3 and TRBJ2-3, with a possible D match to TRBD1 (6 bases). Trimming took off 2 bases at V and 0 bases at J, with 9 bases between the two ends. The CDR3 is made up of 15 amino acids. The germline CDR1 and CDR2 sequences are MNHEY and SVGEGT. CDR3 bases: TGTGCCAGCAGTTACGACAGGAAGAGCACAGATACGCAGTATTTT. Its protein is CASSYDRKSTDTQYF.

The V call is TRBV11-1, the J call TRBJ2-7; 10 bases line up with TRBD2. Germline V gene lookup returns CDR1 SGHAT and CDR2 FQDESV (reference sequence). CDR3 length: 15 residues. The V gene end was trimmed by 1 base and the J gene end by 5 bases; junction bases not matched to a gene: 5. The CDR3 nucleotides read TGTGCCAGCAGCTTAGGACTAGCGGGTACCCACGAGCAGTACTTC. Translating gives CASSLGLAGTHEQYF.

Here the CDR3 DNA reads TGTGCCAGCAGCGTAGCGCGCCAAGAGACCCAGTACTTC. Its translation: CASSVARQETQYF. The chain employs TRBV3-1 and TRBJ2-5; D is perhaps TRBD2 (5 bases). V dropped 5 bases and J dropped 1 base, with 8 bases sitting between them. CDR1 is LGHDT, CDR2 YNNKEL, per germline (reference sequence). The CDR3 contains 13 residues.

This clonotype was counted only a few times. CDR3 loop: CASSQDLTEQFF. CDR3 bases: TGCGCCAGCAGCCAAGATCTGACTGAGCAGTTCTTC. V is TRBV4-1 and J is TRBJ2-1; D remains unclear. The CDR3 consists of 12 residues. V lost 0 bases, J lost 9 bases, and 6 bases lay in between. The V gene's germline CDR1 is MGHRA and CDR2 YSYEKL.

The V and J genes are TRBV27 and TRBJ1-4; possibly TRBD1 for D (6 bases). Trimming left V 1 base short and J 8 bases short, with 11 bases between. The germline V gene encodes CDR1 MNHEY and CDR2 SMNVEV (reference sequence). The CDR3 has 14 residues. The DNA of the CDR3 is TGTGCCAGCAGTTTATACAGGGAAGGAGAAAAACTGTTTTTT. Its protein product is CASSLYREGEKLFF.

This clonotype has a handful of counts. This chain connects TRBV20-1 to TRBJ2-5; 10 nucleotides agree with TRBD2. This CDR3 is 16 amino acids long. Trimming removed 3 bases from V and 5 bases from J; junction bases left unmatched: 12. The germline CDR1 and CDR2 sequences are DFQATT and SNEGSKA (reference sequence). CDR3 protein: CSASDILAGEGETQYF. DNA of the CDR3: TGCAGTGCTAGCGACATTCTAGCGGGAGAAGGCGAGACCCAGTACTTC.

Note on this clonotype: Possible read error: a much larger clone is one base away. The chain is built from TRBV11-2 and TRBJ2-7, with D perhaps being TRBD1 or TRBD2 (5 bases each). This CDR3 is 15 amino acids long. CDR1 is SGHAT and CDR2 is FQNNGV in the germline V gene. The CDR3 coding sequence is TGTGTCAGCAGCTTAACAGGCAGCGGTAACTACGAGCAGTACTTC. Its translation: CVSSLTGSGNYEQYF.

This clonotype was recorded a few times. V usage is TRBV15 and J usage is TRBJ2-7, with D possibly TRBD1 on 6 matching bases. Germline V CDR1 and CDR2: LNHNV, YYDKDF (reference sequence). CDR3 length: 15 amino acids. The V end was cut by 0 bases, the J end by 2 bases, with 11 bases between. The CDR3 spells CATSRDLNRAYEQYF. CDR3 sequence (DNA): TGTGCCACCAGCAGAGATTTGAACAGGGCCTACGAGCAGTACTTC.

J is TRBJ1-2 and V is TRBV4-1, with D perhaps TRBD1 (5 bases). This CDR3 comprises 15 residues. Between the trimmed V and J ends, which lost 1 base and 2 bases, there was a span of 11 bases. Germline-derived CDR1 and CDR2 are MGHRA and YSYEKL. CDR3 loop: CASSQVPGQNYGYTF. Here the CDR3 DNA reads TGCGCCAGCAGCCAAGTCCCTGGACAAAACTATGGCTACACCTTC.

This chain uses TRBV5-1 with TRBJ2-1; D perhaps matches TRBD2 (5 bases). The CDR3 is 18 residues long. Germline-derived CDR1 and CDR2 are SGHRS and YFSETQ. V dropped 0 bases and J dropped 8 bases, with 24 bases sitting between them. CDR3 DNA: TGCGCCAGCAGCTTGGTCTTCAGGACTCTGGTGAGAAGGTATGAGCAGTTCTTC. Its protein product is CASSLVFRTLVRRYEQFF. The full variable domain, in which reference TRBV5-1 and TRBJ2-1 provide the parts outside the CDR3, is KAGVTQTPRYLIKTRGQQVTLSCSPISGHRSVSWYQQTPGQGLQFLFEYFSETQRNKGNFPGRFSGRQFSNSRSEMNVSTLELGDSALYLCASSLVFRTLVRRYEQFFGPGTRLTVL.

The sample holds many counts of this clonotype. The chain employs TRBV29-1 and TRBJ2-2; 11 positions match TRBD2. The trim removed 5 bases at V and 6 bases at J, leaving 8 bases unmatched. The CDR3 spans 15 residues. Per the germline V gene, CDR1 is SQVTM and CDR2 is ANQGSEA. The CDR3 sequence: CSVSISGRASGELFF. The CDR3 bases are TGCAGCGTTTCGATTAGCGGGAGGGCCTCCGGGGAGCTGTTTTTT.

The sample holds a few counts of this clonotype. The CDR3 reads CASSPELRGSGTDTQYF. CDR3 sequence (DNA): TGCGCCAGCAGCCCCGAATTGCGAGGCTCGGGAACAGATACGCAGTATTTT. The genes are TRBV5-1 and TRBJ2-3, with D possibly TRBD2 on 5 matching bases. The CDR3 spans 17 residues. The V and J ends lost 4 bases and 3 bases respectively, with 21 bases between them. Germline V gene sequence: CDR1 SGHRS, CDR2 YFSETQ.

The gene calls are TRBV6-6 and TRBJ2-3, with TRBD2 matching 7 bases. The germline gives CDR1 MNHNY, CDR2 SVGAGI (reference sequence). The CDR3 sequence is 12 residues long. The trim removed 7 bases at V and 5 bases at J, leaving 3 bases unmatched. The CDR3 region has the DNA TGTGCCAGCAAGGGCGGGGGAGATACGCAGTATTTT. It encodes CASKGGGDTQYF.